A selection of T cell receptor beta chains follows, all from one sample in a study of blood T cell repertoires in COVID-19. The table came from immunoSEQ multiplex PCR; TCRdb's copy has only in-frame clones and leaves some out. The table lists hundreds of thousands of clones, 88% of them singletons. Material: PBMCs or T cells enriched from blood (not recorded which). These receptors were taken from a woman aged 55-70 years in a cohort exposed to, infected with or recovered from COVID-19 (not recorded which). Both conserved end residues are part of each CDR3. Each record gives: CDR3 length, V gene, J gene, D gene, clone size, CDR3 protein, CDR3 DNA. D genes are given only for firm matches. Where a row states a size, it is once, few, many or the class of an expanded clone; other rows omit it.

>13|TRBV29-1|TRBJ2-1|TRBD2|.
CSVGLAGLNEQFF
TGCAGCGTTGGACTAGCGGGACTCAATGAGCAGTTCTTC
>14|TRBV4-3|TRBJ1-1|.|.
CASSQGGRNTEAFF
TGCGCCAGCAGCCAAGGAGGGCGGAACACTGAAGCTTTCTTT
>14|TRBV4-3|TRBJ1-1|TRBD1|.
CASRLQGANTEAFF
TGCGCCAGCAGACTACAGGGGGCGAACACTGAAGCTTTCTTT
>19|TRBV7-8|TRBJ2-2|TRBD2|.
CASRRKGLAGLGDTGELFF
TGTGCCAGCAGACGGAAAGGACTAGCGGGATTGGGGGACACCGGGGAGCTGTTTTTT
>15|TRBV5-5|TRBJ1-1|TRBD1|.
CASSPGQTMNTEAFF
TGTGCCAGCAGCCCGGGACAGACTATGAACACTGAAGCTTTCTTT
>14|TRBV4-1|TRBJ2-7|.|.
CASSPRDRSYEQYF
TGCGCCAGCAGCCCGCGGGACCGCTCCTACGAGCAGTACTTC
>11|TRBV30|TRBJ2-1|.|.
CASDTDNEQFF
TGTGCCTCTGACACCGACAATGAGCAGTTCTTC
>12|TRBV19|TRBJ2-7|.|.
CASSTQGFEQYF
TGTGCCAGTAGTACACAGGGATTCGAGCAGTACTTC
>13|TRBV3-1/TRBV3-2|TRBJ1-2|.|.
CASSQMQGAGYTF
TGTGCCAGCAGCCAAATGCAGGGCGCTGGCTACACCTTC
>15|TRBV4-1|TRBJ2-5|TRBD1|few
CASSQAGTGQETQYF
TGCGCCAGCAGCCAAGCCGGGACAGGGCAAGAGACCCAGTACTTC
>20|TRBV6-4|TRBJ1-5|.|.
CASRRANRASPREVGQPQHF
TGTGCCAGCAGGAGAGCCAACAGGGCCTCCCCGAGAGAGGTGGGCCAGCCCCAGCATTTT
>15|TRBV18|TRBJ2-1|TRBD2|.
CASLALRGNNNEQFF
TGTGCCAGCCTAGCTTTGCGGGGGAATAACAATGAGCAGTTCTTC
>15|TRBV18|TRBJ2-5|TRBD2|.
CASSPPTSAQETQYF
TGTGCCAGCTCACCACCGACTAGCGCTCAAGAGACCCAGTACTTC
>15|TRBV28|TRBJ1-2|.|.
CASHSTKHDYYGYTF
TGTGCCAGCCATTCAACCAAACACGACTACTATGGCTACACCTTC
>15|TRBV25-1|TRBJ2-1|TRBD1|.
CASTPQGATYNEQFF
TGTGCCAGCACCCCACAGGGGGCGACCTACAATGAGCAGTTCTTC
>15|TRBV6-5|TRBJ1-6|TRBD1|.
CASSYGTGVNSPLHF
TGTGCCAGCAGTTACGGGACAGGGGTTAATTCACCCCTCCACTTT